This T cell receptor beta chain was profiled in a study of regulatory T cells in long-lasting Graves disease. Findings and limits, study-wide: Whereas 966 public clonotypes were shared by new patients, persistent patients shared more, at some 2,500. Segments TRBV28, TRBJ1-2 and TRBJ2-5 showed preferential usage in persistent disease.

To make TCR beta libraries, researchers used iRepertoire HTBI primers and Arm-PCR of CDR3 regions. TCRdb recomputed calls from the multiplex PCR reads with MiXCR, one row per CDR3 protein. The sample lists roughly 510,000 distinct CDR3 sequences; 15% to 20% were seen once. A few counts support this clonotype. Antigen specificity is unknown. Time point indicated: newly diagnosed GD, antithyroid drugs for less than 3 months. Scientists built the TCR library using RNA that was extracted from PBMCs. The CDR3 is 17 residues long. V lost 4 bases to trimming and J lost 2 bases; unmatched junction nucleotides: 9. This sample was shared with a second study, whose subject was T cells in Graves' hyperthyroidism and ophthalmopathy.

The clonotype originates from a man younger than 35 with Graves disease. Source: peripheral blood mononuclear cells (PBMCs), taken at new diagnosis, from a patient treated with antithyroid drugs. This chain uses TRBV12-3 or TRBV12-4 with TRBJ2-1; 9 nucleotides match TRBD1. The DNA of the CDR3 is TGTGCCAGCAGTTCCCCGAATGGACAGGGGCCCTACAATGAGCAGTTCTTC. This codes for CASSSPNGQGPYNEQFF.